This TCR beta chain stems from a study of cytomegalovirus exposure and HLA in healthy donors. PCR involved 60 Vbeta and 13 Jbeta primers. The repertoire was sequenced with immunoSEQ multiplex PCR; TCRdb's copy has only in-frame clones and lacks some. In all, the sample yields more than 130,000 clones. As concerns this clone: What it binds is not known.

Findings and limits, study-wide: Indistinguishable V segments such as TRBV6-2 and TRBV6-3 were excluded. In a later analysis, a missense DCLRE1C variant was linked to TCR beta V- and J-gene trimming.

Germline CDR1 and CDR2: SGHRS and YFSETQ. The CDR3 runs to 16 residues. V was clipped by 3 bases and J by 2 bases, with 15 bases between them. Sequencing used PBMCs. The sequence was obtained from a man in his forties or fifties in good health and CMV-seronegative. This chain connects TRBV5-1 to TRBJ2-1; the D gene is possibly TRBD2 (7 bases). Here the CDR3 DNA reads TGCGCCAGCAGCTCAATGGCGGGGGCCCCCTACAATGAGCAGTTCTTC. Amino acid sequence: CASSSMAGAPYNEQFF.